This T cell receptor (beta chain) derives from a study of Ad26.COV2.S vaccination and SARS-CoV-2 variants. About the study: Among those in the COV1001 Ad26.COV2.S trial arm was the donor. The authors gave Ad26.COV2.S intramuscularly, either once or twice 56 days apart.

As concerns this clone: As yet, its antigen is unknown.

General study results and limits: Breadth measured for non-spike TCRs was similar across vaccine and placebo recipients. TCR breadth and depth analyses may have underestimated total T cell responses.

Produced via immunoSEQ multiplex PCR; TCRdb's table is partial and in-frame only. The sample has some 340,000 clones; around four fifths are singletons. As to treatment: approximately 18 received Ad26.COV2.S at low or high dose, single or two shots; about 5 received placebo; per-sample allocation not given. At day 63 after the first vaccine or placebo injection, samples were drawn. V lost 5 bases and J lost 4, with 8 bases in between. CDR1 DFQATT and CDR2 SNEGSKA come from the germline V gene (reference sequence). The CDR3 length is 11 residues. The chain has TRBV20-1 and TRBJ2-5; either TRBD1 or TRBD2 may supply D (5 bases each). The receptor was isolated from a person between 18 and 59 years old who received the Ad26.COV2.S COVID-19 vaccine or a placebo. Sequencing used peripheral blood, obtained in a trial of Ad26.COV2.S vaccine versus placebo. The CDR3 DNA is TGCAGTGCTGCGAGGGGAGAGACCCAGTACTTC. It specifies CSAARGETQYF.